Below are 19 T cell receptor beta chains sequenced from a single sample in a study of cytomegalovirus exposure and HLA in healthy donors. The study ran its PCR with 60 Vbeta and 13 Jbeta primers. The protocol was immunoSEQ multiplex PCR, while the TCRdb copy is restricted to in-frame clones and leaves out a portion. This table holds tens of thousands of clones, roughly 79% found once. Sample: PBMCs. These receptors originate from a woman aged 25 to 39 in good health and CMV-seronegative.

J is TRBJ2-3 and V is TRBV28, with 10 bases aligning to TRBD2. Looked up from germline, CDR1 is MDHEN and CDR2 is SYDVKM. V gave up 6 bases and J gave up 0 bases; unmatched junction bases: 6. The CDR3 is 16 amino acids. The CDR3 DNA is TGTGCCAGCAGCTCACCGGGACTAGCGAGCACAGATACGCAGTATTTT. Translated: CASSSPGLASTDTQYF.

To note about this clone: The junction shows a germline mismatch at one end, possibly a read error. The chain joins TRBV7-9 to TRBJ2-1; D is perhaps TRBD2 (5 bases). This CDR3 region has 16 residues. The germline CDR1 and CDR2 sequences are SEHNR and FQNEAQ (reference sequence). As DNA, the CDR3 is TGTTCCAGCAGCGGTACTACAACCCCCTCCTACAATGAGCAGTTCTTC. Protein product: CSSSGTTTPSYNEQFF.

The chain recombines TRBV30 with TRBJ2-7; 7 nucleotides match TRBD2. V lost 5 bases to trimming and J lost 6 bases; unmatched junction nucleotides: 4. CDR1 is GTSNPN and CDR2 is SVGIG in the germline V gene (reference sequence). This CDR3 is built from 11 residues. In DNA form, the CDR3 reads TGTGCCTGGTCCCCGGGAGGCGAGCAGTACTTC. It translates to CAWSPGGEQYF.

This clone was detected a few times. J is TRBJ2-5 and V is TRBV15, with D maybe TRBD1 (5 bases). The CDR3 covers 14 residues. Germline CDR1 reads LNHNV; CDR2 reads YYDKDF (reference sequence). V gave up 3 bases and J gave up 1 base, with 9 bases separating them. The CDR3 loop is CATSSWGPQETQYF. In nucleotides, the CDR3 is TGTGCCACCAGCAGCTGGGGCCCCCAAGAGACCCAGTACTTC.

The chain carries TRBV28 and TRBJ1-1, with a possible D match to TRBD1 (5 bases). The V gene lost 1 base and the J gene lost 5 bases, with 11 bases spanning the gap. The germline CDR1 and CDR2 sequences are MDHEN and SYDVKM. The CDR3 has 14 amino acids. The chain's CDR3 is CASSLSGVGTEAFF. CDR3 nucleotides: TGTGCCAGCAGTTTATCGGGGGTAGGAACTGAAGCTTTCTTT. Based on the CDR3 plus reference TRBV28 and TRBJ1-1, the full variable domain is DVKVTQSSRYLVKRTGEKVFLECVQDMDHENMFWYRQDPGLGLRLIYFSYDVKMKEKGDIPEGYSVSREKKERFSLILESASTNQTSMYLCASSLSGVGTEAFFGQGTRLTVV.

This rearrangement joins TRBV7-2 to TRBJ2-5; TRBD2 agrees at 9 bases. Germline V gives CDR1 SGHTA, CDR2 FQGNSA. The CDR3 spans 15 residues. V lost 4 bases and J lost 11; bases outside the gene matches: 14. CDR3 DNA sequence: TGTGCCAGCAGCTCCCGCGGGGGGGAGGGGCTTCGGCAGTACTTC. This sequence encodes CASSSRGGEGLRQYF.

The chain combines TRBV19 with TRBJ2-5; 7 nucleotides align to TRBD1. Germline loops: CDR1 LNHDA, CDR2 SQIVND (reference sequence). Germline trimming cut 4 bases from V and 3 bases from J; bases unmatched to any gene: 5. The CDR3 contains 14 residues. In nucleotides, the CDR3 is TGTGCCAGTAGTACGAGACAGGGTGAAGAGACCCAGTACTTC. It translates to CASSTRQGEETQYF.

DNA for the CDR3: TGTGCCAGCAGCACTAAGGGACTATCACTCTCCTACGAGCAGTACTTC. It is translated as CASSTKGLSLSYEQYF. The chain has TRBV5-4 and TRBJ2-7; 7 nucleotides match TRBD2. Germline V gives CDR1 SGHNT, CDR2 YYREEE (reference sequence). This CDR3 contains 16 residues. Trimming at V came to 4 bases and at J to 0 bases, leaving 10 bases not matched to a gene. Full variable domain (missing parts from reference TRBV5-4 and TRBJ2-7): ETGVTQSPTHLIKTRGQQVTLRCSSQSGHNTVSWYQQALGQGPQFIFQYYREEENGRGNFPPRFSGLQFPNYSSELNVNALELDDSALYLCASSTKGLSLSYEQYFGPGTRLTVT.

CDR3 amino acids: CASSLRLTGVGGTYNEQFF. DNA for the CDR3: TGTGCCAGCAGCTTGCGCCTTACTGGGGTTGGAGGGACCTACAATGAGCAGTTCTTC. J is TRBJ2-1 and V is TRBV5-6; D possibly corresponds to TRBD2 (6 bases). V was clipped by 1 base and J by 2 bases, with 22 bases between them. This CDR3 contains 19 residues. CDR1 and CDR2 from the germline V gene are SGHDT and YYEEEE.

The J gene is TRBJ1-1, the V gene TRBV27; the D gene is possibly TRBD1 (6 bases). V gave up 3 bases and J gave up 1 base, with 15 bases separating them. Germline lookup yields CDR1 MNHEY and CDR2 SMNVEV (reference sequence). This CDR3 has 16 residues. As DNA, the CDR3 is TGTGCCAGCAGTTTCATCACAGGGTACAAGAACACTGAAGCTTTCTTT. As protein: CASSFITGYKNTEAFF.

The V gene is TRBV5-1, the J gene TRBJ2-1; 14 bases align to TRBD2. The V and J ends lost 4 bases and 0 bases, in that order; junction bases with no gene match: 12. The CDR3 is 20 amino acids. The germline V gene has CDR1 SGHRS and CDR2 YFSETQ. The CDR3 sequence is CASSPIRTSGRTISYNEQFF. The DNA for the CDR3 is TGCGCCAGCAGCCCGATCCGGACTAGCGGGAGGACAATCTCCTACAATGAGCAGTTCTTC.

This chain connects TRBV30 to TRBJ2-1; D gene unclear. Germline values: CDR1 GTSNPN, CDR2 SVGIG (reference sequence). V was trimmed by 0 bases and J by 10 bases, leaving 10 bases between them. This CDR3 comprises 12 residues. CDR3 coding DNA: TGTGCCTGGAGTGTGTCCGACTGGGAGCAGTTCTTC. This encodes CAWSVSDWEQFF.

J is TRBJ2-1 and V is TRBV27, with a weak D call TRBD2 (6 bases). This CDR3 has 14 amino acids. Trimming removed 5 bases at V and 5 bases at J, with 13 bases between. Germline V gene data show CDR1 as MNHEY and CDR2 as SMNVEV (reference sequence). CDR3 coding DNA: TGTGCCAGCAGTCTCTGGACTACCAACAATGAGCAGTTCTTC. Its translation is CASSLWTTNNEQFF.

Worth noting for this clone: It is unclear where the CDR3 begins or ends on the DNA, so no DNA is shown, and the CDR3 is as TCRdb lists it. The chain is built from TRBV1 and TRBJ2-7; the table's D call, TRBD2, has no DNA check behind it. TRBV1 is tagged as a pseudogene. The CDR3 is made up of 18 amino acids, end residues included. The CDR3 sequence is CTSSHPTPVAGGSYEQYF.

This chain connects TRBV27 to TRBJ2-3, with TRBD2 matching 7 bases. With 5 bases clipped from V and 4 bases from J, the junction kept 6 bases outside the gene matches. This CDR3 has 14 residues. Germline CDR1 reads MNHEY; CDR2 reads SMNVEV (reference sequence). CDR3 sequence reads: CASSPGLESDTQYF. Written as DNA, the CDR3 is TGTGCCAGCAGTCCAGGACTAGAGTCAGATACGCAGTATTTT.

The V gene is TRBV19, the J gene TRBJ2-1, with 12 bases fitting TRBD2. This CDR3 is built from 12 residues. With V trimmed by 5 bases and J by 15 bases, 5 bases remained unmatched. CDR1 and CDR2 (germline): LNHDA, SQIVND (reference sequence). CDR3 residues: CASSGLAGRSFF. DNA for the CDR3: TGTGCCAGTAGTGGACTAGCGGGAAGGTCGTTCTTC.

V usage is TRBV6-5 and J usage is TRBJ2-7; 10 bases line up with TRBD1. Per the germline V gene, CDR1 is MNHEY and CDR2 is SVGAGI. The CDR3 is 14 amino acids. V was clipped by 6 bases and J by 6 bases; unmatched bases: 8. For the CDR3, the DNA is TGTGCCAGCAGAAGACAGGGGGCAGCGACCGAGCAGTACTTC. Amino acids: CASRRQGAATEQYF.

V gene TRBV28 combines with J gene TRBJ2-5; D might be TRBD2 (6 bases). The J call is uncertain, as TRBJ2-7 better fits the DNA end. The CDR3 runs 14 residues. CDR1 and CDR2 (germline): MDHEN, SYDVKM. The CDR3 DNA is TGTGCCAGCATCTCGCAGGGAGGAGGGGCCGAGCAGTACTTC. It specifies CASISQGGGAEQYF.

The V and J genes are TRBV7-2 and TRBJ2-7, with D maybe TRBD1 (7 bases). Germline V lookup: CDR1 SGHTA, CDR2 FQGNSA. Between the trimmed V and J ends, which lost 6 bases and 2 bases, there was a span of 11 bases. The CDR3 runs to 13 residues. The DNA for the CDR3 is TGTGCCAGCAGGCGGGACAGCGCCTACGAGCAGTACTTC. Encoded protein: CASRRDSAYEQYF. The whole variable domain, filled in from reference TRBV7-2 and TRBJ2-7, reads GAGVSQSPSNKVTEKGKDVELRCDPISGHTALYWYRQSLGQGLEFLIYFQGNSAPDKSGLPSDRFSAERTGGSVSTLTIQRTQQEDSAVYLCASRRDSAYEQYFGPGTRLTVT.